A single sample gave rise to the 9 T cell receptor beta chains below, sequenced in a study of shared clonotypes between healthy human individuals. Assay used: immunoSEQ multiplex PCR; TCRdb lists only in-frame clones, some missing. The data contain about 2.4 million clones, 93% of them singletons. Sequencing input: naive CD4+ T cells from PBMCs. Subset given: CD45RA+ positively selected. All receptors derive from a man aged 18 to 35 in good health. Some clones in this sample may be carry-over from other donors' samples.

CDR3 in DNA: TGTGCCAGCAGCAACAGGGGGAACACCGGGGAGCTGTTTTTT. Protein product: CASSNRGNTGELFF. This chain links TRBV9 with TRBJ2-2; 7 nucleotides match TRBD1. CDR1 and CDR2 (germline): SGDLS, YYNGEE. Germline trimming cut 4 bases from V and 1 base from J; bases unmatched to any gene: 1. CDR3 size: 14 residues.

To note about this clone: This same CDR3 is encoded by further DNA sequences in the sample. The CDR3 sequence is CAWSVSLNTEAFF. CDR3 coding DNA: TGTGCCTGGAGTGTCTCATTGAACACTGAAGCTTTCTTT. The rearrangement joins TRBV30 to TRBJ1-1; no clear D. The CDR3 runs 13 residues. The V end lost 0 bases, the J end lost 0 bases, and 5 bases lay between the germline ends. The germline V gene encodes CDR1 GTSNPN and CDR2 SVGIG (reference sequence).

This rearrangement joins TRBV7-2 to TRBJ1-1, with D possibly matching TRBD1 (6 bases). The CDR3 is 15 amino acids. V was shortened by 6 bases and J by 1 base, with 15 bases between the two germline ends. Germline V gene data show CDR1 as SGHTA and CDR2 as FQGNSA. Here the CDR3 reads CASRIDWTANTEAFF. The CDR3 DNA follows: TGTGCCAGCAGGATAGACTGGACAGCGAACACTGAAGCTTTCTTT.

The rearrangement links TRBV9 to TRBJ2-7; 9 bases are a match to TRBD2. V trimming: 3 bases; J trimming: 0 bases; junction bases outside the gene matches: 4. Germline CDR1 reads SGDLS; CDR2 reads YYNGEE. The CDR3 extends over 15 amino acids. DNA for the CDR3: TGTGCCAGCAGCGCCCGTAGCGGGAGCTCCTACGAGCAGTACTTC. Translating it yields CASSARSGSSYEQYF.

V usage is TRBV10-3 and J usage is TRBJ2-7, with D perhaps matching TRBD1 or TRBD2 (5 bases each). The CDR3 totals 15 residues. Trimming left V 2 bases short and J 1 base short, with 12 bases between. Germline lookup yields CDR1 ENHRY and CDR2 SYGVKD. Here the CDR3 reads CAISEVAGSSYEQYF. CDR3 bases: TGTGCCATCAGTGAGGTGGCAGGGAGTTCCTACGAGCAGTACTTC.

This chain joins TRBV28 and TRBJ2-1, with D perhaps matching TRBD2 (6 bases). This CDR3 contains 13 residues. Germline V lookup: CDR1 MDHEN, CDR2 SYDVKM. Trimming shortened V by 7 bases and J by 4 bases, and 11 bases separated the two germline ends. In DNA form, the CDR3 reads TGTGCCAGCAACGCGGGAATATACAATGAGCAGTTCTTC. It is translated as CASNAGIYNEQFF.

The rearrangement uses TRBV18 and TRBJ2-1, with TRBD2 matching over 7 bases. Trimming at V came to 3 bases and at J to 4 bases, leaving 6 bases not matched to a gene. The CDR3 spans 15 residues. Germline CDR1 and CDR2: KGHSH and LQKENI. CDR3 sequence (DNA): TGTGCCAGCTCACCGGAGCTAGCGGATTACAATGAGCAGTTCTTC. This sequence encodes CASSPELADYNEQFF.

The CDR3 region is CASSDRQAYGYTF. The DNA of the CDR3 is TGTGCCAGCAGTGATAGACAGGCCTATGGCTACACCTTC. The rearrangement links TRBV6-1 to TRBJ1-2; D possibly corresponds to TRBD1 (6 bases). V lost 3 bases and J lost 4, with 9 bases in between. The length of the CDR3 is 13 residues. CDR1 and CDR2 from the germline V gene are MNHNS and SASEGT.

The gene calls are TRBV6-5 and TRBJ1-3, with D possibly being TRBD1 (5 bases). V was cut by 6 bases and J by 4 bases, with 13 bases left in between. Looked up from germline, CDR1 is MNHEY and CDR2 is SVGAGI. The CDR3 is 14 amino acids. CDR3 in DNA: TGTGCCAGCAGGTCGACACGGGGCGGAAACACCATATATTTT. It codes for CASRSTRGGNTIYF.